The 10 T cell receptor beta chains reported below all come from one sample, sequenced in a study of regulatory T cells in long-lasting Graves disease. Time point defined: newly diagnosed GD, antithyroid drugs for less than 3 months. The TCR library was made from RNA that had been extracted from PBMCs in TRIzol. Arm-PCR of CDR3 regions and iRepertoire HTBI primers were the basis on which TCR beta libraries were built. From the multiplex PCR reads, TCRdb called clonotypes with MiXCR, one entry per CDR3 protein. The sample yields under 450,000 distinct CDR3 sequences, around 11% seen once. The sample was also linked to a second study, of T cells in Graves' hyperthyroidism and ophthalmopathy.

The specimen was peripheral blood mononuclear cells (PBMCs), collected at new diagnosis, from a patient treated with antithyroid drugs. The source is a young woman with Graves disease.

This clonotype has a handful of counts. The V and J genes are TRBV5-1 and TRBJ2-3, with a weak D call TRBD2 (6 bases). Germline lookup yields CDR1 SGHRS and CDR2 YFSETQ. The CDR3 contains 16 residues. The germline V and J ends were trimmed by 6 bases and 0 bases, with 17 bases remaining between them. The chain's CDR3 is CASTFRGSPSTDTQYF. CDR3 coding DNA: TGCGCCAGCACCTTTCGGGGGTCCCCTAGCACAGATACGCAGTATTTT.

The rearrangement joins TRBV29-1 to TRBJ2-1; no clear D gene. V was clipped by 5 bases and J by 8 bases, with 10 bases between them. CDR1 and CDR2 (germline): SQVTM, ANQGSEA. CDR3 length equals 11 residues. This CDR3 reads CSVKRGYEQFF. The CDR3 region has the DNA TGCAGCGTTAAACGTGGGTATGAGCAGTTCTTC.

This clonotype was counted a few times. The chain recombines TRBV5-5 with TRBJ1-3; 7 bases fit TRBD1. The CDR3 is 14 amino acids. V was clipped by 2 bases and J by 4 bases; unmatched bases: 3. Germline CDR1 and CDR2: SGHKS and YYEKEE (reference sequence). This CDR3 reads CASSFTGAGNTIYF. In DNA, the CDR3 is TGTGCCAGCAGCTTTACAGGGGCGGGAAACACCATATATTTT.

This clonotype was recorded at least ten times. The chain is built from TRBV6-1 and TRBJ1-1, with TRBD1 matching over 8 bases. Losses at the gene ends were 6 bases for V and 7 bases for J; bases not matched to a gene: 10. The germline CDR1 and CDR2 sequences are MNHNS and SASEGT. CDR3 length: 14 amino acids. CDR3 bases: TGTGCCAGCAGGGACCAGACAGGGGCAGATGAAGCTTTCTTT. It encodes CASRDQTGADEAFF.

This clonotype was seen at least ten times. The chain couples TRBV12-3 or TRBV12-4 to TRBJ1-1; 8 positions match TRBD1. The CDR3 has 14 amino acids. The V and J ends lost 6 bases and 2 bases, in that order; junction bases with no gene match: 5. CDR3 in DNA: TGTGCCAGCAGCCGGGACAGGTCAAACACTGAAGCTTTCTTT. The encoded protein is CASSRDRSNTEAFF.

The chain links TRBV4-1 to TRBJ1-2, with D tentatively TRBD1 (5 bases). V was cut by 6 bases and J by 0 bases, with 20 bases left in between. This CDR3 is built from 17 residues. From germline, CDR1 is MGHRA and CDR2 YSYEKL. The CDR3 loop is CASRNVRAKLANYGYTF. The CDR3 region has the DNA TGCGCCAGCAGGAACGTCAGGGCGAAGTTAGCTAACTATGGCTACACCTTC.

The V gene is TRBV5-4, the J gene TRBJ1-3; 7 bases are shared with TRBD1. This CDR3 contains 16 residues. V trimming: 4 bases; J trimming: 3 bases; junction bases outside the gene matches: 10. The germline gives CDR1 SGHNT, CDR2 YYREEE (reference sequence). The CDR3 sequence: CASSPPGGEHGNTIYF. The CDR3 DNA sequence: TGTGCCAGCAGCCCCCCAGGGGGTGAACATGGAAACACCATATATTTT. Complete variable domain (other parts from reference TRBV5-4 and TRBJ1-3): ETGVTQSPTHLIKTRGQQVTLRCSSQSGHNTVSWYQQALGQGPQFIFQYYREEENGRGNFPPRFSGLQFPNYSSELNVNALELDDSALYLCASSPPGGEHGNTIYFGEGSWLTVV.

The chain links TRBV5-1 to TRBJ2-3, with 11 positions matching TRBD2. The CDR3 covers 20 residues. V trimming: 7 bases; J trimming: 4 bases; junction bases outside the gene matches: 23. Germline V gene lookup returns CDR1 SGHRS and CDR2 YFSETQ. CDR3 coding DNA: TGCGCCAGCGCGTGGCCAAGGCTTAGCGGGGGGGCCCATATCCCAGATACGCAGTATTTT. Residues: CASAWPRLSGGAHIPDTQYF.

This clonotype showed up many times. An end of the junction does not agree with germline; a read error may underlie this. The rearrangement joins TRBV5-5 to TRBJ2-3; TRBD2 aligns across 15 bases. The CDR3 is 18 residues long. CDR1 and CDR2 from the germline V gene are SGHKS and YYEKEE (reference sequence). As DNA, the CDR3 is TGCGCCAGCAGCTCCGGACTAGCGGGGGGGCACAGCACAGATACGCAGTATTTT. This gives the protein CASSSGLAGGHSTDTQYF.

The gene calls are TRBV9 and TRBJ2-3, with 8 bases identical to TRBD1. V shed 0 bases, J shed 7 bases, and the junction held 25 bases outside the gene matches. The CDR3 totals 21 residues. Germline CDR1 and CDR2: SGDLS and YYNGEE. The CDR3 sequence is CASSVGPGFVWRDRLTNTQYF. CDR3 DNA: TGTGCCAGCAGCGTAGGCCCCGGGTTTGTCTGGCGGGACAGGTTAACCAATACGCAGTATTTT.